This T cell receptor beta chain derives from a study of T-cell memory formation after mild COVID-19. As for the study in general: Clusters were largely donor specific. Overall study results and limits: Prior to infection, memory already included some responding clones, suggesting cross-reactive memory joined.

With constant-segment primers, 5'RACE yielded cDNA libraries of TCR alpha and TCR beta that carried sample barcodes and UMIs. From the 5' RACE reads, TCRdb called clonotypes with MiXCR, one entry per CDR3 protein. The sample has over 150,000 distinct CDR3 sequences, about 21% seen once. The germline gives CDR1 ENHRY, CDR2 SYGVKD. The CDR3 is 14 residues long. J was trimmed by 7 bases and V by 6 bases; bases with no gene match: 8. There are a few counts of this clonotype. Its antigen is not identified. Sample: PBMCs or a T cell subset sorted from them (not recorded which). The TCR was taken from an adult woman who had mild COVID-19 (a few samples of this study predate the infection). Cell type and time point are not known. V gene TRBV10-3 combines with J gene TRBJ2-1, with TRBD1 identical over 8 bases. The CDR3 sequence is CAISGQGKGNEQFF. CDR3 coding DNA: TGTGCCATCAGCGGACAGGGAAAGGGAAATGAGCAGTTCTTC.